This passage covers 29 T cell receptor beta chains from one sample sequenced in a study of human T cells and chemical hapten exposure. The time point was: pre-sensitization, week 0. The treatment here: therapeutic diphenylcyclopropenone sensitization with weekly scalp DPC. Using its own MiXCR run on the RACE reads, TCRdb lists one record per CDR3 protein. Seen here are 50,000 to 70,000 distinct CDR3 sequences, more than 9% observed once, and the top ten hold roughly 8.8%. The source material was whole blood, sampled in connection with sensitization to the hapten diphenylcyclopropenone (DPC). These TCRs come from a man in his forties with alopecia areata. Some clones in this sample may be carry-over from other donors' samples.

Relative to its sample, this clonotype is large. V gene TRBV6-6 combines with J gene TRBJ2-4, with D uncertain. The CDR3 runs to 13 residues. Trimming cost V 7 bases and J 0 bases, with 7 bases left between them. CDR1 and CDR2 from the germline V gene are MNHNY and SVGAGI (reference sequence). The CDR3 nucleotides read TGTGCCAGCACCGAACTAGCCAAAAACATTCAGTACTTC. Protein sequence: CASTELAKNIQYF.

V gene TRBV6-4 combines with J gene TRBJ1-2; no reliable D call. The length of the CDR3 is 13 residues. Trimming pared 5 bases from V and 3 bases from J, leaving 10 bases between. Germline V gene sequence: CDR1 MRHNA, CDR2 SNTAGT. The CDR3 sequence is CASSQEGHYGYTF. The CDR3 DNA is TGTGCCAGCAGTCAGGAGGGCCACTATGGCTACACCTTC.

There are a few counts of this clonotype. The CDR3 DNA is TGTGCCAGCAGCCAAGTCGGGACAGACTACGAGCAGTACTTC. It encodes CASSQVGTDYEQYF. The V call is TRBV3-1, the J call TRBJ2-7; 7 positions match TRBD1. The germline V gene encodes CDR1 LGHDT and CDR2 YNNKEL (reference sequence). This CDR3 is 14 amino acids long. After removal of 1 base from V and 3 bases from J, the junction contained 3 bases not matched to a gene.

For this clonotype: A clone one base away is much larger, so this may be a read error. The gene calls are TRBV7-9 and TRBJ2-7; D gene ambiguous. The germline CDR1 and CDR2 sequences are SEHNR and FQNEAQ (reference sequence). This CDR3 spans 14 amino acids. CDR3 residues: CANSPGHQTYEQYF. As DNA, the CDR3 is TGTGCCAACAGCCCCGGGCACCAGACCTACGAGCAGTACTTC.

This clonotype was picked up a small number of times. V is TRBV7-9 and J is TRBJ1-1, with D maybe TRBD1 (5 bases). Trimming removed 4 bases from V and 0 bases from J, with 9 bases in between. The length of the CDR3 is 14 residues. The germline V gene has CDR1 SEHNR and CDR2 FQNEAQ (reference sequence). Here the CDR3 DNA reads TGTGCCAGCAGCTCCAGGGTCATGAACACTGAAGCTTTCTTT. The encoded protein is CASSSRVMNTEAFF.

The chain employs TRBV13 and TRBJ1-6; D is perhaps TRBD1 (6 bases). CDR1 PRHDT and CDR2 FYEKMQ come from the germline V gene (reference sequence). The CDR3 extends over 15 amino acids. With 3 bases removed from V and 7 bases from J, the gap between germline ends came to 13 bases. The CDR3 protein is CASSFRGAGNSPLHF. Written as DNA, the CDR3 is TGTGCCAGCAGCTTCCGGGGGGCCGGCAATTCACCCCTCCACTTT.

This clonotype was observed many times. The chain combines TRBV18 with TRBJ2-3, with TRBD2 matching over 10 bases. This CDR3 has 16 amino acids. J gave up 0 bases and V 5 bases, and 5 bases lay outside the gene matches. CDR1 and CDR2 from the germline V gene are KGHSH and LQKENI. CDR3 coding DNA: TGTGCCAGCTCATTCGGACTAGCGGATAGCACAGATACGCAGTATTTT. This sequence encodes CASSFGLADSTDTQYF.

This clonotype was seen ten or more times. The chain links TRBV18 to TRBJ2-1; 10 nucleotides line up with TRBD1. V dropped 1 base and J dropped 9; count of bases not matched to a gene: 9. CDR1 and CDR2 from the germline V gene are KGHSH and LQKENI. The CDR3 spans 16 residues. CDR3 amino acids: CASSPRQGQGQIEQFF. Written as DNA, the CDR3 is TGTGCCAGCTCACCACGCCAGGGACAGGGGCAGATTGAGCAGTTCTTC.

This clonotype appeared a few times. V and J are TRBV7-9 and TRBJ1-2; D gene ambiguous. The V gene lost 2 bases and the J gene lost 4 bases, with 8 bases spanning the gap. Per the germline V gene, CDR1 is SEHNR and CDR2 is FQNEAQ (reference sequence). There are 13 residues in the CDR3. Here the CDR3 DNA reads TGTGCCAGCAGCTTACAGGAGAGCTATGGCTACACCTTC. It encodes CASSLQESYGYTF.

The chain combines TRBV7-2 with TRBJ1-3; 9 bases line up with TRBD1. With 5 bases clipped from V and 4 bases from J, the junction kept 9 bases outside the gene matches. CDR1 SGHTA and CDR2 FQGNSA come from the germline V gene. This CDR3 region has 16 residues. The CDR3 DNA is TGTGCCAGCAGCCTAAGGGACAGGGAATGGGGAAACACCATATATTTT. This translates into CASSLRDREWGNTIYF. Full variable domain (missing parts from reference TRBV7-2 and TRBJ1-3): GAGVSQSPSNKVTEKGKDVELRCDPISGHTALYWYRQSLGQGLEFLIYFQGNSAPDKSGLPSDRFSAERTGGSVSTLTIQRTQQEDSAVYLCASSLRDREWGNTIYFGEGSWLTVV.

The sample holds many counts of this clonotype. The rearrangement links TRBV7-3 to TRBJ2-1, with 8 nucleotides matching TRBD1. CDR1 is SGHTA and CDR2 is FQGTGA in the germline V gene. The CDR3 contains 14 residues. V was clipped by 3 bases and J by 4 bases; unmatched bases: 2. The CDR3 loop is CASSFTGGYNEQFF. In DNA, the CDR3 is TGTGCCAGCAGCTTCACAGGGGGTTACAATGAGCAGTTCTTC. Filled out from reference TRBV7-3 and TRBJ2-1, the complete variable domain reads GAGVSQTPSNKVTEKGKYVELRCDPISGHTALYWYRQSLGQGPEFLIYFQGTGAADDSGLPNDRFFAVRPEGSVSTLKIQRTERGDSAVYLCASSFTGGYNEQFFGPGTRLTVL.

This clonotype was found many times. The chain recombines TRBV6-5 with TRBJ2-1, with D uncertain. The V gene's germline CDR1 is MNHEY and CDR2 SVGAGI. V was clipped by 6 bases and J by 5 bases, with 5 bases between them. This CDR3 comprises 11 residues. The CDR3 reads CASSQNNEQFF. The CDR3, as DNA: TGTGCCAGCAGCCAGAACAATGAGCAGTTCTTC.

This clonotype was detected ten times or more. The CDR3 DNA sequence: TGTGCCAGCAGCTTCGACCTGACAGGGAACTACGAGCAGTACTTC. Residues: CASSFDLTGNYEQYF. The chain is built from TRBV7-6 and TRBJ2-7; TRBD1 matches 7 bases. This CDR3 has 15 amino acids. Germline V gene lookup returns CDR1 SGHVS and CDR2 FNYEAQ. V dropped 3 bases and J dropped 3; count of bases not matched to a gene: 8.

This clonotype was recorded a few times. V gene TRBV28 combines with J gene TRBJ2-1; tentative D call: TRBD1 (6 bases). The CDR3 is made up of 17 amino acids. Trimming took off 4 bases at V and 0 bases at J, with 16 bases between the two ends. Germline V lookup: CDR1 MDHEN, CDR2 SYDVKM. CDR3 nucleotides: TGTGCCAGCAGTTCTGGCACAGGGTCTAACTCCTACAATGAGCAGTTCTTC. This encodes CASSSGTGSNSYNEQFF. The full variable domain, its missing parts supplied by reference TRBV28 and TRBJ2-1, is DVKVTQSSRYLVKRTGEKVFLECVQDMDHENMFWYRQDPGLGLRLIYFSYDVKMKEKGDIPEGYSVSREKKERFSLILESASTNQTSMYLCASSSGTGSNSYNEQFFGPGTRLTVL.

This clonotype was seen many times. This chain joins TRBV7-9 and TRBJ1-1; possibly TRBD1 for D (6 bases). The germline CDR1 and CDR2 sequences are SEHNR and FQNEAQ (reference sequence). The CDR3 totals 14 residues. Trimming cost V 5 bases and J 0 bases, with 10 bases left between them. The CDR3 nucleotides read TGTGCCAGCAGCCCACAGGGACTGAACACTGAAGCTTTCTTT. Translated: CASSPQGLNTEAFF.

The chain couples TRBV7-9 to TRBJ2-7; 12 bases line up with TRBD2. Germline V gene lookup returns CDR1 SEHNR and CDR2 FQNEAQ (reference sequence). Trimming at V came to 5 bases and at J to 5 bases, leaving 10 bases not matched to a gene. This CDR3 is 16 amino acids long. CDR3 loop: CASSPRLAGVLNEQYF. In DNA, the CDR3 is TGTGCCAGCAGCCCACGACTAGCGGGAGTGTTGAACGAGCAGTACTTC.

This clonotype was picked up many times. The rearrangement uses TRBV6-6 and TRBJ2-5, with 7 positions matching TRBD2. Per germline, CDR1 MNHNY and CDR2 SVGAGI (reference sequence). The CDR3 has 14 residues. With V trimmed by 8 bases and J by 1 base, 7 bases remained unmatched. CDR3 in amino acids: CASYSPSGQETQYF. The CDR3 nucleotides are TGTGCCAGCTACAGCCCTAGCGGCCAAGAGACCCAGTACTTC.

In its sample, this clonotype was seen a few times. J is TRBJ2-2 and V is TRBV7-9, with 7 bases fitting TRBD1. Germline assignment: CDR1 SEHNR and CDR2 FQNEAQ (reference sequence). The CDR3 length is 15 residues. With 10 bases clipped from V and 2 bases from J, the junction kept 10 bases outside the gene matches. This chain's CDR3 is CATNGTVRNTGELFF. CDR3 DNA sequence: TGTGCCACGAACGGGACAGTAAGAAACACCGGGGAGCTGTTTTTT.

This clonotype was found many times. This chain connects TRBV28 to TRBJ2-5, with TRBD2 matching over 8 bases. The junction had 3 bases not matched to a gene; V was cut back by 1 base and J by 2 bases. The germline V gene has CDR1 MDHEN and CDR2 SYDVKM. This CDR3 has 15 residues. The CDR3 loop reads CASSLYTSGQETQYF. CDR3 in DNA: TGTGCCAGCAGTTTATATACTAGCGGACAAGAGACCCAGTACTTC.

At least ten counts were recorded for this clonotype. The J gene is TRBJ1-2, the V gene TRBV28; D is perhaps TRBD1 (5 bases). There are 15 residues in the CDR3. Between the trimmed V and J ends, which lost 2 bases and 8 bases, there was a span of 18 bases. The germline gives CDR1 MDHEN, CDR2 SYDVKM. The CDR3 region is CASSLEIRGVGGYTF. Here the CDR3 DNA reads TGTGCCAGCAGTTTAGAAATTCGGGGGGTAGGAGGCTACACCTTC.

This clonotype was observed a few times. The chain joins TRBV7-8 to TRBJ1-3, with TRBD1 identical over 7 bases. Unmatched junction bases numbered 7, after V lost 5 bases and J lost 6 bases. The CDR3 is made up of 14 amino acids. CDR1 and CDR2 from the germline V gene are SGHVS and FQNEAQ. The CDR3 region has the DNA TGTGCCAGCAGCGACGGGACAGCTGAAAACACCATATATTTT. Translation gives CASSDGTAENTIYF.

The chain joins TRBV11-1 to TRBJ2-1, with D possibly being TRBD2 (6 bases). V was shortened by 0 bases and J by 0 bases, with 9 bases between the two germline ends. In germline, CDR1 is SGHAT, CDR2 FQDESV (reference sequence). The CDR3 is made up of 16 amino acids. The CDR3 here is CASSLAGGSSYNEQFF. The CDR3 DNA is TGTGCCAGCAGCTTAGCGGGGGGTAGCTCCTACAATGAGCAGTTCTTC.

The chain's CDR3 is CASKEQGWYEQYF. CDR3 DNA: TGTGCCAGCAAGGAACAGGGTTGGTACGAGCAGTACTTC. The V gene is TRBV6-2 or TRBV6-3, the J gene TRBJ2-7; D is possibly TRBD1 (6 bases). The CDR3 runs to 13 residues. Germline CDR1 and CDR2: MNHEY and SVGEGT. V was shortened by 7 bases and J by 4 bases, with 14 bases between the two germline ends.

This clonotype was observed many times. The genes are TRBV11-2 and TRBJ2-7; D is possibly TRBD1 or TRBD2 (5 bases each). The CDR3 is 14 residues long. Germline CDR1 and CDR2: SGHAT and FQNNGV. Trimming left V 5 bases short and J 8 bases short, with 19 bases between. The CDR3, as DNA: TGTGCCAGCAGCCCGTCCGGGGCCATCCGACAGCAGTACTTC. Translation: CASSPSGAIRQQYF. Based on the CDR3 plus reference TRBV11-2 and TRBJ2-7, the full variable domain is EAGVAQSPRYKIIEKRQSVAFWCNPISGHATLYWYQQILGQGPKLLIQFQNNGVVDDSQLPKDRFSAERLKGVDSTLKIQPAKLEDSAVYLCASSPSGAIRQQYFGPGTRLTVT.

This clonotype was counted between two and nine times. The chain links TRBV7-9 to TRBJ2-1, with 7 nucleotides matching TRBD2. J gave up 8 bases and V 5 bases, and 12 bases lay outside the gene matches. Germline V gene data show CDR1 as SEHNR and CDR2 as FQNEAQ (reference sequence). This CDR3 region has 15 residues. The CDR3 is CASSRTRGSDHEQFF. The CDR3 nucleotides are TGTGCCAGCAGCCGCACTCGCGGGAGTGACCATGAGCAGTTCTTC.

This clonotype has only a few counts. This sequence joins TRBV11-2 and TRBJ2-1, with 7 bases that match TRBD2. Germline CDR1 and CDR2: SGHAT and FQNNGV. V lost 4 bases, J lost 4 bases, and 16 bases stayed unmatched. The CDR3 is 18 amino acids. CDR3 nucleotides: TGTGCCAGCAGCTCGCGTAGGGAAGCGGGGTTTGTATACAATGAGCAGTTCTTC. Its protein is CASSSRREAGFVYNEQFF. Using reference TRBV11-2 and TRBJ2-1 for the parts outside the CDR3, the full variable domain is EAGVAQSPRYKIIEKRQSVAFWCNPISGHATLYWYQQILGQGPKLLIQFQNNGVVDDSQLPKDRFSAERLKGVDSTLKIQPAKLEDSAVYLCASSSRREAGFVYNEQFFGPGTRLTVL.

This chain uses TRBV7-9 with TRBJ1-1, with D maybe TRBD1 (5 bases). This CDR3 comprises 14 residues. The V gene lost 4 bases and the J gene lost 4 bases, with 13 bases spanning the gap. CDR1 SEHNR and CDR2 FQNEAQ come from the germline V gene (reference sequence). The CDR3 DNA is TGTGCCAGCAGCTCAGGGACGGGCGGCACTGAAGCTTTCTTT. Amino acid sequence: CASSSGTGGTEAFF.

Ten or more counts support this clonotype. V is TRBV2 and J is TRBJ2-1; 14 bases are a match to TRBD2. The trim removed 5 bases at V and 7 bases at J, leaving 7 bases unmatched. Per the germline V gene, CDR1 is SNHLY and CDR2 is FYNNEI. The CDR3 length is 16 residues. The CDR3 region is CASSSTGTSGSNEQFF. CDR3 nucleotide sequence: TGTGCCAGCAGTTCAACCGGGACTAGCGGGAGTAATGAGCAGTTCTTC.

This clonotype showed up many times. The chain joins TRBV10-2 to TRBJ2-6; D unclear. Germline V gene sequence: CDR1 WSHSY, CDR2 SAAADI. The CDR3 runs 15 residues. With 3 bases removed from V and 3 bases from J, the gap between germline ends came to 9 bases. CDR3 DNA sequence: TGCGCCAGCAGTGAAAAGGTAGATGGGGCCAACGTCCTGACTTTC. This encodes CASSEKVDGANVLTF.